The entry that follows covers one T cell receptor beta chain sequence. The entry originates in a study of control samples from healthy donors and cancer patients. Repertoires were generated with immunoSEQ multiplex PCR, while TCRdb's copy carries only in-frame clones and drops some. The table has some 130,000 clones, about 94% seen once. There are 17 residues in the CDR3. V trimming: 4 bases; J trimming: 3 bases; junction bases outside the gene matches: 14. The sequence was obtained from a man aged 25-45 years in good health. The source material was blood. The J gene is TRBJ2-5, the V gene TRBV5-3; 8 bases line up with TRBD1. TRBV5-3 is known as an ORF, though its function is uncertain. Here the CDR3 DNA reads TGTGCCAGAAGCCTACCAACTGGGACAGGTCACAAAGAGACCCAGTACTTC. This encodes CARSLPTGTGHKETQYF.